The subject of this entry is one T cell receptor beta chain. This record belongs to a study of blood T cell repertoires in COVID-19. Libraries were prepared by immunoSEQ multiplex PCR; TCRdb keeps only in-frame clonotypes and omits some of them. The table records over 150,000 clones, approximately 90% of them present only once. The receptor was derived from a man aged 50-60 years with COVID-19, enrolled during active disease. What was sequenced was peripheral blood.

Written as DNA, the CDR3 is TGTGCCAGCAGACCCGGAGGGGACGGCTATGGCTACACCTTC. Amino acids: CASRPGGDGYGYTF. This sequence joins TRBV6-5 and TRBJ1-2, with a weak D call TRBD1 (5 bases). The germline gives CDR1 MNHEY, CDR2 SVGAGI. Trimming cost V 6 bases and J 4 bases, with 15 bases left between them. The CDR3 runs 14 residues.